This TCR beta chain was sequenced during a study of identifying expanded T cells in peripheral blood. Study-wide points: Variance in clone template counts between approximately two-week samples significantly increased with total template count across all healthy donors. Over around two and four weeks, about 15 and 19 clones changed, versus around 1.2 between replicates.

The protocol was immunoSEQ multiplex PCR, while the TCRdb copy is restricted to in-frame clones and leaves out a portion. Of approximately 80,000 clones listed, roughly four fifths were seen once; the top ten hold around 19%. About this clone itself: Its matching antigen is unknown.

V lost 0 bases to trimming and J lost 2 bases, with 6 bases between them. CDR1 and CDR2 (germline): KGHSH, LQKENI. This CDR3 spans 14 amino acids. During the collection period, no donor immune events like infections were recorded. The chain joins TRBV18 to TRBJ2-3; D is unclear. This clonotype was sampled from a person aged 18 to 75 in good health. Sequenced: blood. This CDR3 reads CASSPPFHTDTQYF. Written as DNA, the CDR3 is TGTGCCAGCTCACCACCTTTCCACACAGATACGCAGTATTTT. Variable domain in full (rest from reference TRBV18 and TRBJ2-3): NAGVMQNPRHLVRRRGQEARLRCSPMKGHSHVYWYRQLPEEGLKFMVYLQKENIIDESGMPKERFSAEFPKEGPSILRIQQVVRGDSAAYFCASSPPFHTDTQYFGPGTRLTVL.